This TCR beta chain was sequenced during a study of blood T cell repertoires in COVID-19 (dated by TCRdb to 2018 to 2020). Broadly, across the study: Samples from collaborators originated in the United States, Italy and Spain and spanned both the acute and convalescent phases of COVID-19. The prospective study material was composed of cDNA or gDNA derived from T cells, B-cell-depleted T cells, or PBMCs. Deeply sampled blood TCRbeta repertoires from subjects exposed to, actively infected with, or recovered from COVID-19 were included in the dataset. The repertoires were released in a freely available public database meant as a resource for research on the immune response to SARS-CoV-2. The samples were drawn from the first 160 participants of the ongoing ImmuneRACE study and from 1,200 or so subjects provided by 6 global collaborators. A de-identified subject ID, COVID-19 status, age in years and sex were almost always included in the sample metadata. HLA class I and class II types, where available, came from metadata supplied by the sample provider rather than from assay-based typing. Results and caveats for the whole study, not just this receptor: The amount of clinical and demographic metadata varied by source and participant and was provided uncurated.

The CDR3 numbers 14 residues from cysteine through phenylalanine. CDR3 DNA only is kept here, 42 bases in frame from base 1. The germline V gene yields KGHSH for CDR1 and LQKENI for CDR2. V ends up 2 bases short and J 3 bases short, with an unmatched junction base count of 3. One collaborating source in Seattle enrolled patients while the patients were actively infected and followed the patients over time throughout the course of disease. Whole blood was collected in K2EDTA tubes by collaborating institutions according to the institutions' own protocols. For TCRbeta analysis, collaborator samples were shipped as frozen whole blood, as isolated PBMCs, or as DNA extracted from either sample type. TCRbeta CDR3 regions were amplified from genomic DNA by means of the immunoSEQ Assay, a bias-controlled multiplex PCR. The source study handled its data this way. Nucleated cell counts per sample were estimated from amplification of reference gene primers within the assay. To quantify the absolute abundance of each unique TCRbeta CDR3 rearrangement, sequence reads were collapsed and filtered. For each sample, productive Simpson clonality was calculated as the square root of Simpson's diversity index over productive rearrangements. The table was pulled from immuneACCESS by TCRdb, which kept in-frame rearrangements only. Such tables lose some clones; where checked, under half of the loss comes from unresolved V genes, and the rest has no known cause. From that table come the V and J calls and clone size; the DNA was used to work out D and trimming. The sample table lists 150,000 to 200,000 clones, 83% of them with a count of one. The top ten constitute under 10% of the sample.

This clone was detected only once. What this receptor recognizes is not known. The sample holds no much larger clone one base away, and base qualities are not on file. The sequence joins TRBV18 to TRBJ2-7, and TRBD1 matches 8 of the central bases. Sample: peripheral blood. The source is a woman in her seventies with COVID-19, enrolled during active disease. Here the CDR3 is given as CASSPGTGNYEQYF. Read as DNA, the sequence is TGTGCCAGCTCACCAGGGACAGGAAACTACGAGCAGTACTTC.